A single sample gave rise to the 17 T cell receptor beta chains below, sequenced in a study of tumor-infiltrating lymphocytes in oesophageal squamous cell carcinoma. Using its own MiXCR run on the PCR reads, TCRdb lists one record per CDR3 protein. There are roughly 10,000 distinct CDR3 sequences in the sample; less than 75% occur only once, and about a quarter lies in the top ten. What was sequenced was esophageal tumor tissue. The receptors come from a female donor with esophageal squamous cell carcinoma.

This clonotype was counted between two and nine times. Its ends do not fully match the called genes, so a read error is possible. The chain uses TRBV7-2 and TRBJ2-5; tentative D call: TRBD1 (6 bases). Looked up from germline, CDR1 is SGHTA and CDR2 is FQGNSA. There are 12 residues in the CDR3. Here the CDR3 reads CASSLAIGQKFF. For the CDR3, the DNA is TGTGCCAGCAGCTTAGCTATTGGACAGAAGTTCTTC. Supplemented by reference TRBV7-2 and TRBJ2-5, the full variable domain reads GAGVSQSPSNKVTEKGKDVELRCDPISGHTALYWYRQSLGQGLEFLIYFQGNSAPDKSGLPSDRFSAERTGGSVSTLTIQRTQQEDSAVYLCASSLAIGQKFFGPGTRLLVL.

As for this clonotype: A read error may produce the germline difference seen at one junction end. The chain uses TRBV28 and TRBJ2-6; TRBD2 is a possible D gene (7 bases). This CDR3 contains 15 residues. Germline V CDR1 and CDR2: MDHEN, SYDVKM. CDR3 in DNA: TGTGCCAGCAGTCCTCCGGGGGGCCGGAATTCACCCCTCCACTTC. This codes for CASSPPGGRNSPLHF.

This clonotype showed up just a few times. One end of the junction does not line up with germline, which may come from a read error. This chain uses TRBV7-2 with TRBJ2-5; D not resolved. The CDR3 is 12 amino acids. The germline gives CDR1 SGHTA, CDR2 FQGNSA. In DNA form, the CDR3 reads TGTGCCAGCGGCTTATACCAAGAGACCCAGTACTTC. This encodes CASGLYQETQYF.

A single count supports this clonotype. The chain couples TRBV27 to TRBJ2-3; TRBD2 agrees at 12 bases. This CDR3 contains 15 residues. Germline V gives CDR1 MNHEY, CDR2 SMNVEV (reference sequence). Trimming removed 3 bases from V and 5 bases from J; junction bases left unmatched: 3. The CDR3 DNA follows: TGTGCCAGCAGTTTGGCTAGCGGGGGGGGAGATACGCAGTATTTT. It is translated as CASSLASGGGDTQYF.

The rearrangement uses TRBV28 and TRBJ1-2, with 7 bases fitting TRBD1. Germline values: CDR1 MDHEN, CDR2 SYDVKM. The CDR3 is 13 residues long. V lost 4 bases, J lost 4 bases, and 3 bases stayed unmatched. Here the CDR3 reads CASSSQGSYGYTF. The CDR3 DNA sequence: TGTGCCAGCAGTTCACAGGGGAGCTATGGCTACACCTTC.

The rearrangement uses TRBV6-1 and TRBJ2-2; 9 nucleotides agree with TRBD1. Germline assignment: CDR1 MNHNS and CDR2 SASEGT. The V segment lost 7 bases and the J segment 4 bases; nucleotides outside the gene matches: 7. This CDR3 spans 15 amino acids. The CDR3 region has the DNA TGTGCCAGCACTCAACAGGGGGCGGGCACCGGGGAGCTGTTTTTT. It encodes CASTQQGAGTGELFF.

In this sample, this clonotype turned up once. J is TRBJ2-3 and V is TRBV27, with D perhaps TRBD2 (6 bases). V dropped 5 bases and J dropped 0 bases, with 15 bases sitting between them. The CDR3 spans 16 residues. Germline loops: CDR1 MNHEY, CDR2 SMNVEV (reference sequence). CDR3 sequence: CASSLTPGTSTDTQYF. The CDR3 DNA reads as TGTGCCAGCAGTCTCACGCCCGGGACTAGCACAGATACGCAGTATTTT.

V and J are TRBV7-4 and TRBJ2-7; 7 bases map to TRBD2. CDR1 and CDR2 from the germline V gene are SGHVT and SQSDAQ. This CDR3 contains 16 residues. V dropped 5 bases and J dropped 7; count of bases not matched to a gene: 17. CDR3 in DNA: TGTGCCAGCAGCCGGATAGGGGAGGGCCTTAGCGATGAGCAGTACTTC. It yields the protein CASSRIGEGLSDEQYF.

The chain employs TRBV7-3 and TRBJ2-4; D gene uncertain. TRBJ2-5 explains the end of the DNA better; the J call may be wrong. The germline V gene encodes CDR1 SGHTA and CDR2 FQGTGA. The CDR3 covers 12 residues. Here the CDR3 reads CASSPSSETQYF. The CDR3 DNA reads TGTGCCAGCAGCCCCAGTTCAGAGACCCAGTACTTC.

CDR3 amino acids: CASSLEGTANSPLHF. The CDR3 region has the DNA TGTGCCAGCAGCTTAGAGGGGACAGCAAATTCACCCCTCCACTTT. The chain links TRBV7-8 to TRBJ1-6; 7 positions match TRBD1. Germline CDR1 and CDR2: SGHVS and FQNEAQ. The CDR3 runs 15 residues. V was clipped by 1 base and J by 7 bases; unmatched bases: 4.

Notes on this clonotype: At one end the junction does not follow the germline gene, possibly because of a read error. J is TRBJ2-5 and V is TRBV6-2 or TRBV6-3; a possible D gene is TRBD2 (5 bases). Germline V gives CDR1 MNHEY, CDR2 SVGEGT. The CDR3 consists of 11 residues. This CDR3 is CASSGRERLFF. CDR3 in DNA: TGTGCCAGCAGTGGCCGGGAAAGGCTGTTCTTC.

This clonotype is large by share. The chain joins TRBV24-1 to TRBJ2-1; TRBD1 aligns across 12 bases. The CDR3 has 15 amino acids. V shed 5 bases, J shed 7 bases, and the junction held 5 bases outside the gene matches. The germline gives CDR1 KGHDR, CDR2 SFDVKD. CDR3 in amino acids: CATSAGTGGSNEQFF. CDR3 sequence (DNA): TGTGCCACCAGTGCCGGGACAGGGGGCTCAAATGAGCAGTTCTTC.

This chain links TRBV28 with TRBJ2-3; D not resolved. Looked up from germline, CDR1 is MDHEN and CDR2 is SYDVKM. Trimming stripped 2 bases from V and 7 bases from J, with 7 bases between. The CDR3 contains 12 residues. DNA for the CDR3: TGTGCCAGCAGTTTACCCCCGAATACGCAGTATTTT. Its translation: CASSLPPNTQYF. Full variable domain (outside the CDR3, taken from reference TRBV28 and TRBJ2-3): DVKVTQSSRYLVKRTGEKVFLECVQDMDHENMFWYRQDPGLGLRLIYFSYDVKMKEKGDIPEGYSVSREKKERFSLILESASTNQTSMYLCASSLPPNTQYFGPGTRLTVL.

V usage is TRBV11-2 and J usage is TRBJ2-5; D unclear. CDR1 is SGHAT, CDR2 FQNNGV, per germline. CDR3 length: 14 amino acids. Trimming took 0 bases from V and 1 from J, leaving 6 bases between them. The CDR3: CASSLDLTQETQYF. CDR3 nucleotide sequence: TGTGCCAGCAGCTTAGATCTGACCCAAGAGACCCAGTACTTC.

The V and J genes are TRBV7-8 and TRBJ2-5, with TRBD2 matching 10 bases. The CDR3 has 16 amino acids. Per the germline V gene, CDR1 is SGHVS and CDR2 is FQNEAQ. After removal of 4 bases from V and 11 bases from J, the junction contained 16 bases not matched to a gene. CDR3 amino acids: CASSSQTAGGPGEQYF. CDR3 DNA: TGTGCCAGCAGCTCGCAAACAGCGGGAGGGCCGGGGGAGCAGTACTTC.

The CDR3 DNA follows: TGTGCCAGCAGGCCAGACATAAGCAATCAGCCCCAGCATTTT. Encoded protein: CASRPDISNQPQHF. The chain links TRBV28 to TRBJ1-5; D gene ambiguous. CDR3 length: 14 residues. Germline lookup yields CDR1 MDHEN and CDR2 SYDVKM. The V and J ends lost 6 bases and 1 base respectively, with 10 bases between them.

The V gene is TRBV7-2, the J gene TRBJ2-3; D gene unclear. Trimming took 3 bases from V and 0 from J, leaving 1 base between them. This CDR3 has 12 residues. Germline V gene lookup returns CDR1 SGHTA and CDR2 FQGNSA. The CDR3 spells CASSFSTDTQYF. For the CDR3, the DNA is TGTGCCAGCAGCTTTAGCACAGATACGCAGTATTTT.